A selection of T cell receptor beta chains follows, all from one sample in a study of blood T cell repertoires in COVID-19. The method was immunoSEQ multiplex PCR; TCRdb's version includes in-frame clones alone and lacks a portion of them. The sample holds 250,000 to 300,000 clones; 90% are singletons and the top ten take just under 6.5%. The sequencing input was peripheral blood. The receptors come from a woman aged 45-59 years with COVID-19, enrolled during active disease. Both conserved end residues are part of each CDR3.

v_gene: TRBV30
j_gene: TRBJ2-1
CDR3aa: CAWTSTSGTLPIYNEQFF

v_gene: TRBV6-6
j_gene: TRBJ1-1
CDR3aa: CASSPPSPGQGGNTEAFF

v_gene: TRBV29-1
j_gene: TRBJ2-7
CDR3aa: CSVAHDSYEQYF

v_gene: TRBV4-2
j_gene: TRBJ1-1
CDR3aa: CASSQPAATGGPEAFF

v_gene: TRBV5-4
j_gene: TRBJ2-7
CDR3aa: CASSPPQQGASYEQYF

v_gene: TRBV4-2
j_gene: TRBJ1-4
CDR3aa: CASSQGQTGPLEKLFF

v_gene: TRBV18
j_gene: TRBJ1-2
CDR3aa: CASSPIGETNYGYTF

v_gene: TRBV18
j_gene: TRBJ2-2
CDR3aa: CASSTRGALNTGELFF

v_gene: TRBV6-2/TRBV6-3
j_gene: TRBJ2-7
CDR3aa: CASSQRGGATYSYEQYF

v_gene: TRBV19
j_gene: TRBJ1-2
CDR3aa: CASSFWTGGLSGYTF

v_gene: TRBV5-1
j_gene: TRBJ2-1
CDR3aa: CASSLGPLTGLNEQFF

v_gene: TRBV2
j_gene: TRBJ2-6
CDR3aa: CADVGEGVGGANVLTF

v_gene: TRBV12-5
j_gene: TRBJ2-7
CDR3aa: CASGLARTGSHEQYF

v_gene: TRBV7-2
j_gene: TRBJ1-5
CDR3aa: CASSLGGTGTYSNQPQHF

v_gene: TRBV2
j_gene: TRBJ2-3
CDR3aa: CASQLTDTQYF

v_gene: TRBV11-3
j_gene: TRBJ1-2
CDR3aa: CASSLVSGGGYTF

v_gene: TRBV7-9
j_gene: TRBJ2-1
CDR3aa: CASSLGGSGTSLNEQFF

v_gene: TRBV24-1
j_gene: TRBJ1-5
CDR3aa: CATSDGTGTRHF

v_gene: TRBV14
j_gene: TRBJ1-2
CDR3aa: CASSQRIPGRANYGYTF

v_gene: TRBV9
j_gene: TRBJ2-5
CDR3aa: CASSVGGLAVETQYF

v_gene: TRBV5-8
j_gene: TRBJ2-3
CDR3aa: CASSLGQGRTDTQYF

v_gene: TRBV11-1
j_gene: TRBJ1-4
CDR3aa: CASSFRGEKLFF

v_gene: TRBV2
j_gene: TRBJ1-1
CDR3aa: CASSDRAVSAFF

v_gene: TRBV6-5
j_gene: TRBJ2-5
CDR3aa: CASSTGDGGAQTQYF

v_gene: TRBV19
j_gene: TRBJ2-5
CDR3aa: CASSTYTTRTGGMGTQYF

v_gene: TRBV30
j_gene: TRBJ1-1
CDR3aa: CAWSFGGRAFF

v_gene: TRBV5-1
j_gene: TRBJ2-7
CDR3aa: CASSVAGEVDEQYF

v_gene: TRBV19
j_gene: TRBJ2-5
CDR3aa: CASRPGGVQETQYF